This entry is about one T cell receptor (beta chain). Its antigen remains unidentified. A much larger clone sits a single nucleotide away, making a read error possible. The data were taken from a study of T cells after yellow fever vaccination. Study background: Preparing low-cell-number fractions relied on SMART-Seq v4 Ultra Low Input.

Study-wide results and caveats: Although most clonotypes did not, a small share appeared in both CD4 and CD8 compartments.

CDR3 size: 11 residues. Germline loops: CDR1 DFQATT, CDR2 SNEGSKA (reference sequence). The germline V and J ends were trimmed by 3 bases and 5 bases, with 5 bases remaining between them. TCRdb used MiXCR to reprocess the 5' RACE reads, holding one entry per CDR3 protein. Among 300,000 or so distinct CDR3 sequences, around 13% were seen once, and the ten largest hold approximately 0.49%. The TCR originated in a man younger than 40 who received the YFV17D yellow fever vaccine. The starting material was CD4+ T cells sorted from PBMCs, obtained 45 days after the yellow fever booster vaccination. The chain carries TRBV20-1 and TRBJ2-1; no clear D. The CDR3 DNA is TGCAGTGCTAGTCGGCACAATGAGCAGTTCTTC. Its protein product is CSASRHNEQFF.